These 16 T cell receptor beta chains were sequenced from one sample in a study of cytomegalovirus exposure and HLA in healthy donors. Both 60 Vbeta primers and 13 Jbeta primers went into the PCR. Here immunoSEQ multiplex PCR was the method, and the copy in TCRdb shows in-frame clones only, minus some. The sample lists approximately 130,000 clones, over 60% occurring once. The sequenced sample was PBMCs. These receptors were taken from a man between 18 and 29 years old in good health and CMV-seropositive.

The rearrangement links TRBV20-1 to TRBJ1-1; D not resolved. The CDR3 is 11 amino acids. CDR1 is DFQATT, CDR2 SNEGSKA, per germline (reference sequence). Trimming pared 7 bases from V and 9 bases from J, leaving 15 bases between. The CDR3 DNA is TGCAGTGGGGAGAGAGGGAGGCAAGCTTTCTTT. It specifies CSGERGRQAFF.

Of note for this clone: This specimen includes other DNA sequences encoding the same CDR3. The gene calls are TRBV4-1 and TRBJ2-5, with D tentatively TRBD2 (5 bases). CDR1 MGHRA and CDR2 YSYEKL come from the germline V gene. Trimming removed 0 bases from V and 4 bases from J, with 9 bases in between. This CDR3 is built from 14 residues. CDR3: CASSQDRRRETQYF. The CDR3 region has the DNA TGCGCCAGCAGCCAAGATAGGAGGCGAGAGACCCAGTACTTC.

The chain is built from TRBV2 and TRBJ2-1, with 7 bases that match TRBD1. Germline V gene lookup returns CDR1 SNHLY and CDR2 FYNNEI. J was trimmed by 3 bases and V by 6 bases; bases with no gene match: 5. The CDR3 has 14 residues. As DNA, the CDR3 is TGTGCCAGCAGGTACCGGGACAGCTACAATGAGCAGTTCTTC. It is translated as CASRYRDSYNEQFF.

The chain couples TRBV7-9 to TRBJ1-1, with 7 bases lining up with TRBD1. CDR1 SEHNR and CDR2 FQNEAQ come from the germline V gene (reference sequence). V dropped 1 base and J dropped 4; count of bases not matched to a gene: 3. The CDR3 totals 14 residues. CDR3 sequence: CASSLGQGITEAFF. The CDR3 region has the DNA TGTGCCAGCAGCTTAGGACAGGGAATCACTGAAGCTTTCTTT.

DNA for the CDR3: TGTGCCAGTAGTACATCACAGGGGGCTTGGCAGCCCCAGCATTTT. Protein product: CASSTSQGAWQPQHF. The chain carries TRBV19 and TRBJ1-5, with 9 positions matching TRBD1. Germline lookup yields CDR1 LNHDA and CDR2 SQIVND (reference sequence). Trimming took 4 bases from V and 7 from J; bases not matched to a gene: 8. CDR3 length equals 15 residues.

The chain is built from TRBV11-3 and TRBJ2-7; 7 bases line up with TRBD1. The CDR3 has 13 amino acids. The germline gives CDR1 SGHNT, CDR2 YENEEA. V gave up 5 bases and J gave up 2 bases; unmatched junction bases: 3. The CDR3 DNA reads TGTGCCAGCAGCCGGGACAGTACCTACGAGCAGTACTTC. Its protein is CASSRDSTYEQYF.

The rearrangement joins TRBV5-1 to TRBJ2-5; D may be TRBD2 (6 bases). Germline CDR1 SGHRS, CDR2 YFSETQ. V lost 4 bases, J lost 6 bases, and 16 bases lay in between. CDR3 length equals 14 residues. CDR3 bases: TGCGCCAGCAGCCCGGGGGACCGGATGAAGACCCAGTACTTC. This codes for CASSPGDRMKTQYF.

The V and J genes are TRBV5-1 and TRBJ2-1; 10 nucleotides agree with TRBD2. The CDR3 contains 19 residues. With 3 bases clipped from V and 4 bases from J, the junction kept 16 bases outside the gene matches. Per the germline V gene, CDR1 is SGHRS and CDR2 is YFSETQ. The DNA of the CDR3 is TGCGCCAGCAGCTCGGGACTAGCGACCGGACTCAGCAAATACAATGAGCAGTTCTTC. This sequence encodes CASSSGLATGLSKYNEQFF.

This chain joins TRBV19 and TRBJ1-1, with D perhaps TRBD1 (6 bases). Trimming took off 4 bases at V and 0 bases at J, with 21 bases between the two ends. Germline V CDR1 and CDR2: LNHDA, SQIVND (reference sequence). The CDR3 covers 18 residues. CDR3 in amino acids: CASSTRPGDFFMNTEAFF. The CDR3, as DNA: TGTGCCAGTAGTACCCGACCAGGGGATTTTTTCATGAACACTGAAGCTTTCTTT.

The chain recombines TRBV25-1 with TRBJ2-3; 7 bases match TRBD2. Trimming cost V 2 bases and J 0 bases; bases outside gene matches: 11. The CDR3 has 18 residues. CDR1 MGHDK and CDR2 SYGVNS come from the germline V gene. Here the CDR3 DNA reads TGTGCCAGCAGTGAAGGCCTAGCGGAGGGATCTAGCACAGATACGCAGTATTTT. Protein: CASSEGLAEGSSTDTQYF.

The chain joins TRBV5-1 to TRBJ2-3; no firm D call. Per germline, CDR1 SGHRS and CDR2 YFSETQ. The CDR3 contains 14 residues. V lost 1 base and J 0 bases, leaving 6 bases between the germline ends. Here the CDR3 reads CASSLSGSTDTQYF. The CDR3 region has the DNA TGCGCCAGCAGCTTGAGTGGCAGCACAGATACGCAGTATTTT.

The V call is TRBV7-9, the J call TRBJ2-7, with 8 bases aligning to TRBD2. Germline-derived CDR1 and CDR2 are SEHNR and FQNEAQ (reference sequence). The CDR3 is 14 residues long. V gave up 2 bases and J gave up 6 bases; unmatched junction bases: 6. CDR3 loop: CASSLLAGGGEQYF. In nucleotides, the CDR3 is TGTGCCAGCAGCTTACTGGCGGGAGGAGGCGAGCAGTACTTC.

The genes are TRBV28 and TRBJ2-7; 10 bases agree with TRBD1. The CDR3 is 16 amino acids. CDR1 is MDHEN and CDR2 is SYDVKM in the germline V gene. The trim removed 4 bases at V and 0 bases at J, leaving 6 bases unmatched. In DNA, the CDR3 is TGTGCCAGCAGTTACGCCCGGACAGGGGGCTCCTACGAGCAGTACTTC. Protein sequence: CASSYARTGGSYEQYF.

The chain joins TRBV30 to TRBJ2-3, with 12 bases matching TRBD1. The CDR3 is 18 amino acids. Per the germline V gene, CDR1 is GTSNPN and CDR2 is SVGIG (reference sequence). With V trimmed by 5 bases and J by 4 bases, 16 bases remained unmatched. This CDR3 is CAWDDLNRDRGQSDTQYF. The CDR3 DNA sequence: TGTGCCTGGGACGATCTCAACCGGGACAGGGGGCAATCAGATACGCAGTATTTT. The full variable domain, its missing parts supplied by reference TRBV30 and TRBJ2-3, is SQTIHQWPATLVQPVGSPLSLECTVEGTSNPNLYWYRQAAGRGLQLLFYSVGIGQISSEVPQNLSASRPQDRQFILSSKKLLLSDSGFYLCAWDDLNRDRGQSDTQYFGPGTRLTVL.

V and J are TRBV2 and TRBJ1-5, with TRBD1 as a possible D gene (6 bases). Trimming shortened V by 6 bases and J by 0 bases, and 15 bases separated the two germline ends. The CDR3 extends over 16 amino acids. Germline CDR1 is SNHLY and CDR2 is FYNNEI. DNA of the CDR3: TGTGCCAGCAGCATACGACAGGCCGTTAGCAATCAGCCCCAGCATTTT. It encodes CASSIRQAVSNQPQHF.

J is TRBJ1-5 and V is TRBV28; no clear D gene. V lost 10 bases to trimming and J lost 6 bases, with 13 bases between them. The CDR3 runs 12 residues. CDR1 and CDR2 (germline): MDHEN, SYDVKM. The CDR3 DNA follows: TGTGCCACCAAAACGGAGTTTCAGCCCCAGCATTTT. Translated, it gives CATKTEFQPQHF.